One sample yielded the 30 T cell receptor beta chains listed below, sequenced in a study of tumor-infiltrating lymphocytes in primary liver carcinoma. With approximately 500 ng total RNA as template and a constant-region primer, TCR beta cDNA was made. Three-round nested multiplex PCR performed with slightly modified ARM-PCR produced the TCR beta libraries. The first two PCR rounds used TRBV1-TRBV30 forward primers with a C-beta reverse primer, roughly 10 cycles each. TCRdb passed the multiplex PCR reads through MiXCR, listing each CDR3 protein once. The table has a few hundred thousand distinct CDR3 sequences, approximately 54% seen once. Unsorted whole blood supplied the RNA, and germline DNA was extracted too. The specimen sequenced was peripheral blood. These receptors all come from a woman in her 30s with primary liver carcinoma and hepatitis B virus infection.

This clonotype was seen many times. This chain uses TRBV6-5 with TRBJ2-7; the match to TRBD1 covers 8 bases. Germline V lookup: CDR1 MNHEY, CDR2 SVGAGI. This CDR3 is 13 amino acids long. The V segment lost 6 bases and the J segment 2 bases; nucleotides outside the gene matches: 3. In DNA, the CDR3 is TGTGCCAGCAGCCCAGGGGGCCCCTACGAGCAGTACTTC. Encoded protein: CASSPGGPYEQYF.

Of note for this clonotype: One base away lies a much larger clone, so this may be a sequencing read error. V and J are TRBV29-1 and TRBJ2-1; no firm D call. This CDR3 has 13 amino acids. Germline V gene data show CDR1 as SQVTM and CDR2 as ANQGSEA. V was cut by 4 bases and J by 0 bases, with 7 bases left in between. The DNA of the CDR3 is TGCAGCGTTGGCCAGAACTCCTACAATGAGCAGTTCTTC. Translated: CSVGQNSYNEQFF.

The chain combines TRBV11-2 with TRBJ2-5; D might be TRBD2 (7 bases). The length of the CDR3 is 14 residues. Trimming removed 3 bases from V and 3 bases from J, with 11 bases in between. Germline CDR1 is SGHAT and CDR2 is FQNNGV. CDR3 sequence (DNA): TGTGCCAGCAGCTTGGGGGGGGCTGAAGAGACCCAGTACTTC. It codes for CASSLGGAEETQYF. The full variable domain, rest sourced from reference TRBV11-2 and TRBJ2-5, is EAGVAQSPRYKIIEKRQSVAFWCNPISGHATLYWYQQILGQGPKLLIQFQNNGVVDDSQLPKDRFSAERLKGVDSTLKIQPAKLEDSAVYLCASSLGGAEETQYFGPGTRLLVL.

Ten or more counts support this clonotype. The chain carries TRBV29-1 and TRBJ2-7, with D perhaps TRBD2 (5 bases). The CDR3 loop spans 11 amino acids. Deletions cut 6 bases from V and 6 bases from J, with 12 bases between. Germline CDR1 SQVTM, CDR2 ANQGSEA. Written as DNA, the CDR3 is TGCAGCGTGCGGACTCTCTCCGAGCAGTACTTC. Translation gives CSVRTLSEQYF.

This clonotype was seen more than once but under ten times. One junction end does not reproduce the germline sequence, and a read error may be involved. The rearrangement links TRBV6-2 or TRBV6-3 to TRBJ2-1; 8 bases match TRBD1. The germline gives CDR1 MNHEY, CDR2 SVGEGT. The CDR3 sequence is 13 residues long. This chain's CDR3 is CAGRAGGVNEQFF. CDR3 in DNA: TGTGCCGGCAGGGCAGGGGGCGTCAATGAGCAGTTCTTC.

V gene TRBV11-2 combines with J gene TRBJ2-1, with D perhaps matching TRBD1 (5 bases). Germline CDR1 and CDR2: SGHAT and FQNNGV. V was pared by 5 bases and J by 0 bases, with 11 bases between. The CDR3 consists of 15 residues. The CDR3 DNA sequence: TGTGCCAGCAGCCTGGACACGAGCTCCTACAATGAGCAGTTCTTC. This codes for CASSLDTSSYNEQFF.

The chain carries TRBV14 and TRBJ1-4; the D gene is possibly TRBD1 (6 bases). Per germline, CDR1 SGHDN and CDR2 FVKESK. With 6 bases removed from V and 7 bases from J, the gap between germline ends came to 15 bases. The CDR3 runs 14 residues. The CDR3 bases are TGTGCCAGCAGTCACAGGGACGAAGGTGAAAAACTGTTTTTT. Protein product: CASSHRDEGEKLFF.

J is TRBJ2-1 and V is TRBV11-2; D uncertain. The germline V gene encodes CDR1 SGHAT and CDR2 FQNNGV. There are 15 residues in the CDR3. Trimming left V 5 bases short and J 0 bases short, with 11 bases between. CDR3 in amino acids: CASSQIANSYNEQFF. CDR3 in DNA: TGTGCCAGCAGCCAGATAGCTAACTCCTACAATGAGCAGTTCTTC.

The rearrangement links TRBV28 to TRBJ1-3; D is perhaps TRBD1 (5 bases). The germline CDR1 and CDR2 sequences are MDHEN and SYDVKM. This CDR3 has 17 residues. Trimming stripped 5 bases from V and 6 bases from J, with 23 bases between. The CDR3, as DNA: TGTGCCAGCAGTCAGATCGGGACTGATCTTGAGGAAAACACCATATATTTT. Translating it yields CASSQIGTDLEENTIYF. Full variable domain (outside the CDR3, taken from reference TRBV28 and TRBJ1-3): DVKVTQSSRYLVKRTGEKVFLECVQDMDHENMFWYRQDPGLGLRLIYFSYDVKMKEKGDIPEGYSVSREKKERFSLILESASTNQTSMYLCASSQIGTDLEENTIYFGEGSWLTVV.

With respect to this clonotype: One end of the junction varies from germline; a read error may be responsible. V gene TRBV11-1 combines with J gene TRBJ2-1; TRBD2 matches 10 bases. CDR1 is SGHAT, CDR2 FQDESV, per germline (reference sequence). The CDR3 sequence is 18 residues long. The CDR3 reads CASSLSRGLAESYNGQFF. Here the CDR3 DNA reads TGTGCCAGCAGCTTATCAAGAGGACTAGCGGAGTCCTACAATGGGCAGTTCTTC.

This rearrangement joins TRBV28 to TRBJ2-7; D perhaps matches TRBD1 (5 bases). The CDR3 is made up of 18 amino acids. The V gene lost 5 bases and the J gene lost 0 bases, with 23 bases spanning the gap. CDR1 is MDHEN, CDR2 SYDVKM, per germline. In nucleotides, the CDR3 is TGTGCCAGCAGTCTTATGGACGTGGACACCGGGCCCTCCTACGAGCAGTACTTC. Protein sequence: CASSLMDVDTGPSYEQYF.

Only a few counts were recorded for this clonotype. V gene TRBV6-2 or TRBV6-3 combines with J gene TRBJ1-2, with D possibly matching TRBD1 (5 bases). The CDR3 contains 15 residues. V shed 8 bases and J shed 4 bases, with 20 bases lying between them. Germline loops: CDR1 MNHEY, CDR2 SVGEGT. The CDR3 loop reads CASHPAGRALYGYTF. The CDR3 bases are TGTGCCAGCCACCCCGCCGGCAGGGCTCTCTATGGCTACACCTTC.

In regard to this clonotype: This may arise from a read error, as a much more abundant clone is one base away. The J gene is TRBJ1-1, the V gene TRBV29-1; TRBD1 might be the D (5 bases). CDR1 is SQVTM and CDR2 is ANQGSEA in the germline V gene. Trimming removed 8 bases at V and 4 bases at J, with 17 bases between. This CDR3 region has 13 residues. The CDR3 is CSSGGVRGTEAFF. CDR3 bases: TGCAGCTCCGGGGGGGTCCGCGGCACTGAAGCTTTCTTT.

A remark on this clonotype: A read error is possible here, since a much larger clone lies one base away. The V gene is TRBV29-1, the J gene TRBJ2-7; D possibly corresponds to TRBD2 (6 bases). The CDR3 has 17 residues. V lost 6 bases, J lost 0 bases, and 24 bases lay in between. In germline, CDR1 is SQVTM, CDR2 ANQGSEA. The CDR3 spells CSVNREEGVGSSYEQYF. In DNA, the CDR3 is TGCAGCGTAAATCGGGAAGAGGGAGTCGGGAGCTCCTACGAGCAGTACTTC.

On this clonotype itself: This sequence may be a read error, since a much larger clone differs from it by one base. V and J are TRBV6-6 and TRBJ2-1, with 8 bases identical to TRBD1. V was pared by 5 bases and J by 8 bases, with 11 bases of the junction left unmatched. Germline CDR1 and CDR2: MNHNY and SVGAGI (reference sequence). There are 15 residues in the CDR3. CDR3 in DNA: TGTGCCAGCAGTCCGAAAAGGACAGGGTACGATGAGCAGTTCTTC. It encodes CASSPKRTGYDEQFF.

A word on this clonotype: A much larger clone differs from this one at a single base, so this may be a read error. The V gene is TRBV4-1, the J gene TRBJ1-2; tentatively, D is TRBD1 (6 bases). The CDR3 sequence is 13 residues long. Germline assignment: CDR1 MGHRA and CDR2 YSYEKL. The CDR3 region is CANSQGQNYGYTF. The CDR3 region has the DNA TGCGCCAACAGCCAAGGACAGAACTATGGCTACACCTTC.

This clonotype was detected only a few times. The V call is TRBV12-3 or TRBV12-4, the J call TRBJ2-5; TRBD1 or TRBD2 may be the D gene (6 bases each). The V and J ends lost 5 bases and 4 bases respectively, with 20 bases between them. CDR3 length: 16 residues. In DNA form, the CDR3 reads TGTGCCAGCAGTACCACCCTAGGGGGGAATGGAGAGACCCAGTACTTC. Residues: CASSTTLGGNGETQYF.

This clonotype appeared a single time. The DNA is omitted, as the CDR3 cannot be located on it reliably, and the CDR3 follows TCRdb's listing. The chain employs TRBV30 and TRBJ2-7; the D call in the table, TRBD1, was not verified against the DNA. The CDR3 numbers 14 amino acids, ends counted. CDR1 and CDR2 (germline): GTSNPN, SVGIG (reference sequence). The CDR3: CAWSVGTGTYEQCF.

As concerns this clonotype: Relative to the germline gene, one junction end is altered; a read error may explain this. The V gene is TRBV4-1, the J gene TRBJ2-1; maybe TRBD1 (6 bases). The CDR3 contains 14 residues. Looked up from germline, CDR1 is MGHRA and CDR2 is YSYEKL. CDR3 region: CASSQDGGSYERFF. The CDR3 DNA reads as TGCGCCAGCAGCCAAGATGGGGGCTCCTATGAGCGGTTCTTC.

This rearrangement joins TRBV29-1 to TRBJ2-1; TRBD2 aligns across 9 bases. Germline CDR1 reads SQVTM; CDR2 reads ANQGSEA. CDR3 length: 13 amino acids. The CDR3 DNA follows: TGCAGTGTTTCTAGCGGGATGTACTATGAGCAGTTCTTC. Its translation is CSVSSGMYYEQFF.

Notes on this clonotype: A read error is possible here, since a much larger clone lies one base away. The CDR3: CASVRHGSNTEAFF. CDR3 nucleotide sequence: TGTGCCAGCGTCCGTCACGGCTCGAACACTGAAGCTTTCTTT. The V gene is TRBV6-5, the J gene TRBJ1-1; D remains unclear. The CDR3 consists of 14 residues. V dropped 8 bases and J dropped 1 base, with 14 bases sitting between them. CDR1 and CDR2 (germline): MNHEY, SVGAGI.

Note on this clonotype: A much larger clone differs from this one at a single base, so this may be a read error. V and J are TRBV6-6 and TRBJ1-3; no reliable D call. Trimming removed 8 bases from V and 0 bases from J, with 5 bases in between. This CDR3 has 12 residues. Per the germline V gene, CDR1 is MNHNY and CDR2 is SVGAGI (reference sequence). The CDR3 nucleotides are TGTGCCAGCGGATCCTCTGGAAACACCATATATTTT. Its translation: CASGSSGNTIYF.

This clonotype was observed once. The chain employs TRBV5-1 and TRBJ2-5, with 7 bases that match TRBD1. The CDR3 runs 15 residues. CDR1 is SGHRS and CDR2 is YFSETQ in the germline V gene. Trimming took 4 bases from V and 5 from J; bases not matched to a gene: 11. The CDR3 DNA follows: TGCGCCAGCAGCGCCTACAGGGGCCCCCGGGAGACCCAGTACTTC. It encodes CASSAYRGPRETQYF.

Only one count was recorded for this clonotype. A read error is possible here, since a much larger clone lies one base away. The CDR3 is CASNQQLAAGETQYF. CDR3 nucleotides: TGCGCCAGCAACCAACAACTAGCGGCAGGGGAGACCCAGTACTTC. The genes are TRBV4-3 and TRBJ2-5, with 8 nucleotides matching TRBD2. Germline CDR1 is LGHNA and CDR2 is YSLEER. The CDR3 has 15 residues.

The rearrangement uses TRBV5-1 and TRBJ2-6; 10 bases are shared with TRBD1. CDR1 and CDR2 (germline): SGHRS, YFSETQ. V lost 1 base and J lost 1; bases outside the gene matches: 2. CDR3 length: 17 amino acids. CDR3 loop: CASSLWGQGSGANVLTF. The CDR3 DNA is TGCGCCAGCAGCTTGTGGGGACAGGGGTCTGGGGCCAACGTCCTGACTTTC.

The table lists this clonotype with a count of one. The chain links TRBV7-2 to TRBJ1-2, with D unclear. The V and J ends lost 5 bases and 2 bases respectively, with 21 bases between them. The CDR3 has 17 residues. Germline CDR1 reads SGHTA; CDR2 reads FQGNSA. For the CDR3, the DNA is TGTGCCAGCAGCCCAAAGGGCCCAAGCCTTACAAACTATGGCTACACCTTC. It yields the protein CASSPKGPSLTNYGYTF.

This clonotype showed up just once. The V and J genes are TRBV7-9 and TRBJ2-2; no clear D. The length of the CDR3 is 14 residues. With 5 bases removed from V and 0 bases from J, the gap between germline ends came to 7 bases. Germline CDR1 and CDR2: SEHNR and FQNEAQ (reference sequence). The CDR3 spells CASSISANTGELFF. As DNA, the CDR3 is TGTGCCAGCAGCATATCCGCGAACACCGGGGAGCTGTTTTTT.

This clonotype was seen only a few times. The chain links TRBV6-1 to TRBJ2-3, with D maybe TRBD2 (5 bases). Germline V CDR1 and CDR2: MNHNS, SASEGT. The CDR3 totals 12 residues. Trimming left V 4 bases short and J 9 bases short, with 11 bases between. The CDR3 DNA reads as TGTGCCAGCAGTGTGGGAGCAAAAACGCAGTATTTT. It is translated as CASSVGAKTQYF.

The CDR3 coding sequence is TGTGCCAGCAGCCCCTCTCTAGCGGCCCCTGACGAGCAGTACTTC. Its translation is CASSPSLAAPDEQYF. V and J are TRBV6-2 or TRBV6-3 and TRBJ2-7; 7 nucleotides line up with TRBD2. The CDR3 runs to 15 residues. Germline CDR1 and CDR2: MNHEY and SVGEGT. With V trimmed by 6 bases and J by 5 bases, 13 bases remained unmatched.

Many counts were recorded for this clonotype. The chain couples TRBV7-8 to TRBJ2-1; TRBD2 matches 8 bases. Germline V gene lookup returns CDR1 SGHVS and CDR2 FQNEAQ. V dropped 1 base and J dropped 7; count of bases not matched to a gene: 6. The CDR3 runs 15 residues. The CDR3 loop reads CASSLVAGYRNEQFF. CDR3 coding DNA: TGTGCCAGCAGCTTAGTAGCGGGATATCGGAATGAGCAGTTCTTC.